Below are 5 T cell receptor beta chains sequenced from a single sample in a study of blood T cell repertoires in COVID-19 (dated by TCRdb to about 2020). The library was obtained by the immunoSEQ multiplex PCR assay. TCRdb took this table from immuneACCESS and kept in-frame rearrangements with V and J called. Such tables lack part of the clones; where checked against another copy, unresolved V genes explain under half of the gap, and the rest is unexplained. The sample data list around 370,000 clones, and 88% of these were observed just once. The top ten constitute 0.9% to 1.5% of the sample. Sample: PBMCs or T cells enriched from blood (not recorded which). The receptors come from a woman under 30 who had recovered from COVID-19.

The V and J genes are TRBV15 and TRBJ1-1; D is unresolved. The germline V and J ends were trimmed by 0 bases and 3 bases, with 11 bases remaining between them. The germline V gene encodes CDR1 LNHNV and CDR2 YYDKDF (reference sequence). CDR3 length equals 15 residues. The CDR3: CATSRDKYSYTEAFF. In DNA, the CDR3 is TGTGCCACCAGCAGAGATAAATACAGTTACACTGAAGCTTTCTTT.

V usage is TRBV2 and J usage is TRBJ2-7; 7 nucleotides match TRBD2. This CDR3 has 14 residues. Germline trimming cut 5 bases from V and 1 base from J; bases unmatched to any gene: 5. The germline V gene encodes CDR1 SNHLY and CDR2 FYNNEI. The CDR3: CASSPSGGSYEQYF. CDR3 nucleotide sequence: TGTGCCAGCAGTCCTAGCGGAGGATCCTACGAGCAGTACTTC.

The rearrangement joins TRBV5-8 to TRBJ1-2; no definite D call. Germline CDR1 SGHTS, CDR2 YDEGEE. With 1 base removed from V and 8 bases from J, the gap between germline ends came to 15 bases. This CDR3 comprises 14 residues. The CDR3: CASSLYGPAVGYTF. The CDR3 bases are TGTGCCAGCAGCTTGTATGGCCCGGCGGTGGGCTACACCTTC.

V and J are TRBV25-1 and TRBJ2-7; D perhaps matches TRBD2 (5 bases). Trimming removed 2 bases at V and 0 bases at J, with 8 bases between. Per germline, CDR1 MGHDK and CDR2 SYGVNS. The CDR3 sequence is 14 residues long. In DNA form, the CDR3 reads TGTGCCAGCAGTGAAGGAGGATACTCCTACGAGCAGTACTTC. Translating gives CASSEGGYSYEQYF.

V and J are TRBV5-4 and TRBJ2-3, with TRBD2 identical over 7 bases. Germline V CDR1 and CDR2: SGHNT, YYREEE (reference sequence). The CDR3 is made up of 15 amino acids. Trimming took 0 bases from V and 4 from J; bases not matched to a gene: 5. CDR3 nucleotides: TGTGCCAGCAGCTTGGGAGCGGGGCTCGCAGATACGCAGTATTTT. It encodes CASSLGAGLADTQYF.